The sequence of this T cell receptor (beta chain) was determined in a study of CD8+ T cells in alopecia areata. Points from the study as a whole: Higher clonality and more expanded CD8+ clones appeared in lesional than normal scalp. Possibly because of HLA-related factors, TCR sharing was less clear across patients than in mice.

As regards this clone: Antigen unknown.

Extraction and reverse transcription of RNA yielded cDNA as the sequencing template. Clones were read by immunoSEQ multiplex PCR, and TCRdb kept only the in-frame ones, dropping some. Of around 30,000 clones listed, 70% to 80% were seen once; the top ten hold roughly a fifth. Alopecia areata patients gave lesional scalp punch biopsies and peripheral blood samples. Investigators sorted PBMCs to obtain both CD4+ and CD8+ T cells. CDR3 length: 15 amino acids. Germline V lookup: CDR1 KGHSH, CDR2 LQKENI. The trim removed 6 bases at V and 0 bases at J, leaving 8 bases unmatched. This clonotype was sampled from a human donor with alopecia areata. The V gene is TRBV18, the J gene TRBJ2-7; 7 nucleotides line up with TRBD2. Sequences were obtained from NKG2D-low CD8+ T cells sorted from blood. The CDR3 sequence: CASSALGGSSYEQYF. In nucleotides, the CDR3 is TGTGCCAGCTCCGCATTGGGGGGGAGCTCCTACGAGCAGTACTTC.